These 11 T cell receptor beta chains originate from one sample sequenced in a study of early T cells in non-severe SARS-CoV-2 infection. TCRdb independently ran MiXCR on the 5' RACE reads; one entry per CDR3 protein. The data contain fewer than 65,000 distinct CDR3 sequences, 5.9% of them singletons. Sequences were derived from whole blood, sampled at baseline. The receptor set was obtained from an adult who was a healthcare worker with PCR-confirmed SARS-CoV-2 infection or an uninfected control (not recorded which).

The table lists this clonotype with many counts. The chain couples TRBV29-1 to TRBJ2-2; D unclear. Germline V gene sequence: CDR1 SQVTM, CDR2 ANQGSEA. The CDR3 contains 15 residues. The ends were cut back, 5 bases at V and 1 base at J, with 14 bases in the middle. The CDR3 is CSVRSSTVNTGELFF. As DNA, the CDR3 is TGCAGCGTTAGGAGTAGTACGGTGAACACCGGGGAGCTGTTTTTT.

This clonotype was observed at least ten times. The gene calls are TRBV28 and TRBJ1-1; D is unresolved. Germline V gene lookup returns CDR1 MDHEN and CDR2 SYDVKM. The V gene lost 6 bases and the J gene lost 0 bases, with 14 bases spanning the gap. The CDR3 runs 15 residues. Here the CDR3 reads CASSLAMEMNTEAFF. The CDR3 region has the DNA TGTGCCAGCAGCTTAGCAATGGAGATGAACACTGAAGCTTTCTTT.

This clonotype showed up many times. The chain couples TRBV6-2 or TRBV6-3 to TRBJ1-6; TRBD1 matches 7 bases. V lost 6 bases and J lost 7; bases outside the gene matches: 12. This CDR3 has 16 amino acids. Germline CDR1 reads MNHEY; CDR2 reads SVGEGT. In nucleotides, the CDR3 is TGTGCCAGCAGACCAATGGCAGGGGGAGAAAATTCACCCCTCCACTTT. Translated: CASRPMAGGENSPLHF.

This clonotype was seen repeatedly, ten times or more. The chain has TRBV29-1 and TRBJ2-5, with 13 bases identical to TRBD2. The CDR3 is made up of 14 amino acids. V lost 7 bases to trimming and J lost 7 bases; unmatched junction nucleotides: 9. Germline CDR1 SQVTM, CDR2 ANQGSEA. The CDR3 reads CSEWTSGRGGTQYF. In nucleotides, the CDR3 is TGCAGCGAATGGACTAGCGGGAGAGGCGGGACCCAGTACTTC.

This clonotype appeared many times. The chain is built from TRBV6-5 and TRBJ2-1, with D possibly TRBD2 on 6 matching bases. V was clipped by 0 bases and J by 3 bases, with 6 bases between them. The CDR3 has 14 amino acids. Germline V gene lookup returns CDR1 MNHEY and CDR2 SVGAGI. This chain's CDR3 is CASSYSTSYNEQFF. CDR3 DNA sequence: TGTGCCAGCAGTTACTCGACTAGCTACAATGAGCAGTTCTTC.

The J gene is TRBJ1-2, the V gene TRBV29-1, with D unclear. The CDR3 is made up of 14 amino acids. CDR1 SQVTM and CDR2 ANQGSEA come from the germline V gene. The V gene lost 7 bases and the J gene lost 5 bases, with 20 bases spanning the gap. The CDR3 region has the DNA TGCAGCGCCGATCCATATCCGTCATATTATGGCTACACCTTC. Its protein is CSADPYPSYYGYTF.

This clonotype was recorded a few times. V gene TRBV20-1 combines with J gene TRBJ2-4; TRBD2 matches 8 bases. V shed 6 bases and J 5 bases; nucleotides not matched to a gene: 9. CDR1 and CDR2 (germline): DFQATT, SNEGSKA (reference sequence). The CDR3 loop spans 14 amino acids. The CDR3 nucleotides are TGCAGTGCGCCGAGACTAGCGAGACAAAACATTCAGTACTTC. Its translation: CSAPRLARQNIQYF.

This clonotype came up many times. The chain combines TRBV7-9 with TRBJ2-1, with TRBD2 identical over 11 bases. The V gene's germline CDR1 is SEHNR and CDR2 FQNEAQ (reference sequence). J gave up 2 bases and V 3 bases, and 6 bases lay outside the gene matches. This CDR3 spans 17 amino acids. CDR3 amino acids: CASSLGIAGGTYNEQFF. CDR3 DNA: TGTGCCAGCAGCTTGGGGATAGCGGGAGGGACCTACAATGAGCAGTTCTTC.

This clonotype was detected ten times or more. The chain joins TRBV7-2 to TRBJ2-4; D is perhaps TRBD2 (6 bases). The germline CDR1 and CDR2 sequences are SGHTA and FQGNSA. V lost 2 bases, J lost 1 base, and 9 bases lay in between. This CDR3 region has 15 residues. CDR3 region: CASSLSAGAKNIQYF. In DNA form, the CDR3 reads TGTGCCAGCAGCTTATCGGCGGGGGCCAAAAACATTCAGTACTTC.

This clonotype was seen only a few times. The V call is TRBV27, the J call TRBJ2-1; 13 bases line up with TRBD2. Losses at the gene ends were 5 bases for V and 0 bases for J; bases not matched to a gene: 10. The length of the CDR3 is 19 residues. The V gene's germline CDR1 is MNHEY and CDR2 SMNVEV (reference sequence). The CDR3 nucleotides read TGTGCCAGCAGTACCGCTCCGGGGACTAGCGGGACCTCCTACAATGAGCAGTTCTTC. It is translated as CASSTAPGTSGTSYNEQFF.

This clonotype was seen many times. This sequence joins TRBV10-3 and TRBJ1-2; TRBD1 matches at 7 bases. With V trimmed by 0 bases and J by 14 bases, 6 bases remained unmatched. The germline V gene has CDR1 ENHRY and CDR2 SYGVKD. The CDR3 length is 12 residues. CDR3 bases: TGTGCCATCAGTGAGTCGACGGGCAGGGGGACCTTC. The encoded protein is CAISESTGRGTF.